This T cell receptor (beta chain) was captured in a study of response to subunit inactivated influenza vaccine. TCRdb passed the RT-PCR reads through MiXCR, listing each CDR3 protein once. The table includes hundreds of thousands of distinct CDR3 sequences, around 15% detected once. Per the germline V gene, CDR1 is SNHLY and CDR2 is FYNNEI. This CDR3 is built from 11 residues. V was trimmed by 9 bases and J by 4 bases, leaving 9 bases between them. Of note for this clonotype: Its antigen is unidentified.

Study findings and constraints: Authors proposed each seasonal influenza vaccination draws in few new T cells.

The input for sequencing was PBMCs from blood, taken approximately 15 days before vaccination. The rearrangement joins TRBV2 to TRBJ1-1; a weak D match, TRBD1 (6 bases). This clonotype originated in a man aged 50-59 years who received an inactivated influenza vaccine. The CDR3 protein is CASGGRTEAFF. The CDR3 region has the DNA TGTGCCAGTGGGGGCCGCACTGAAGCTTTCTTT.